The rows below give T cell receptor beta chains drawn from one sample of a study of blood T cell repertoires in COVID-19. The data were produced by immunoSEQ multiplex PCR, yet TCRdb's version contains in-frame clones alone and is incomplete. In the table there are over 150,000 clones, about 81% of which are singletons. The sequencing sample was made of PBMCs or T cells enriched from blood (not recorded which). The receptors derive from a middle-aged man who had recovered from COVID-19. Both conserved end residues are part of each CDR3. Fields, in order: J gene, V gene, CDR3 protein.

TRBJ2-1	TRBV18	CASSPDGNEQFF
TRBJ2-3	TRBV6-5	CASSYLGADTQYF
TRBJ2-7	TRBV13	CASSSTGMSYEQYF
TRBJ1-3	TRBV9	CASSLTGEAGNTIYF
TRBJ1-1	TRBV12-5	CASGLTPGNTEAFF
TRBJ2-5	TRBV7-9	CASSLGTGGETQYF
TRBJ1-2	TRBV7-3	CASSQTGQGYGYTF
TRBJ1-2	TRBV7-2	CASSPQTGLNYGYTF
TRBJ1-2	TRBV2	CASSEGQGAFGYTF
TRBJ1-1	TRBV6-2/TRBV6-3	CASSYSGQGAAFF
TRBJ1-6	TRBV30	CARSERESYNSPLHF